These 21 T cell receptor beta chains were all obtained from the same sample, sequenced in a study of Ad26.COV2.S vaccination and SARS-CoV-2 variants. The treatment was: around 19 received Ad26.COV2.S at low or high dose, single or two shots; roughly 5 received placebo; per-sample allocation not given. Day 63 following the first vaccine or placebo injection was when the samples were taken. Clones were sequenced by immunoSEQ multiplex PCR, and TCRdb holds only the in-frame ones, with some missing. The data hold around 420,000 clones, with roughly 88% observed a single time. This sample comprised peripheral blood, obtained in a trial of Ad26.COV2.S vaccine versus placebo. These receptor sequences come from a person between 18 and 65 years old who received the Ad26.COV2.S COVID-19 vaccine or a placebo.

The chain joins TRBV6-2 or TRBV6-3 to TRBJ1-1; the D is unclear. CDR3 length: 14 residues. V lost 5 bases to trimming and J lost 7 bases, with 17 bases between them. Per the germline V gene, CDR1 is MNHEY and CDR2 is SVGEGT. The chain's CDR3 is CASSALRGKVEAFF. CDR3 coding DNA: TGTGCCAGCAGTGCCCTACGAGGGAAGGTTGAAGCTTTCTTT.

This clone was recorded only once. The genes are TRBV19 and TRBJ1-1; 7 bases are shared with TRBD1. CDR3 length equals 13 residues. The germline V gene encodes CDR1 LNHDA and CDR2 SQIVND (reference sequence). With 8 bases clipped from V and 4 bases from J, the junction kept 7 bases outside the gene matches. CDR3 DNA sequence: TGTGCCAGTCAACAGGGGATGGGCACTGAAGCTTTCTTT. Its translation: CASQQGMGTEAFF.

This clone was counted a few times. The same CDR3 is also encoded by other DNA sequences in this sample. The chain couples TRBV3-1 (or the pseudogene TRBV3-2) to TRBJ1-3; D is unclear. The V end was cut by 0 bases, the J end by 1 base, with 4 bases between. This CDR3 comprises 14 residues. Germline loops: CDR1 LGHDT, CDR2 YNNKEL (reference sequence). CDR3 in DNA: TGTGCCAGCAGCCAAGATACATCTGGAAACACCATATATTTT. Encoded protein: CASSQDTSGNTIYF.

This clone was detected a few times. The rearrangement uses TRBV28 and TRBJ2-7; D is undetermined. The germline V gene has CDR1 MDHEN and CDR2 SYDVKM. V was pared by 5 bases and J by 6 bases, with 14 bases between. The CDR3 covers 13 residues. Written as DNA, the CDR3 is TGTGCCAGCAGTCTCCCTTCTCCGGGCGAGCAGTACTTC. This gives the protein CASSLPSPGEQYF.

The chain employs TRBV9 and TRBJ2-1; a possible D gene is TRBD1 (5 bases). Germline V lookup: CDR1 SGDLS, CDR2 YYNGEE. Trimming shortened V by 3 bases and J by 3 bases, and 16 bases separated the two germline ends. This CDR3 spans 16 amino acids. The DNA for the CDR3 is TGTGCCAGCAGCGAGACAGATCCCACATTCTACAATGAGCAGTTCTTC. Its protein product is CASSETDPTFYNEQFF.

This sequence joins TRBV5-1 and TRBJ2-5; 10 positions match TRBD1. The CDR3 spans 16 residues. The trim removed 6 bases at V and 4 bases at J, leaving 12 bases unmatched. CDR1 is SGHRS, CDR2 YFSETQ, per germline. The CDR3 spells CASMESRDRGTETQYF. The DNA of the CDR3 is TGCGCCAGCATGGAATCCCGGGACAGGGGTACAGAGACCCAGTACTTC. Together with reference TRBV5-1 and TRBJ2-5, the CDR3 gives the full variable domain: KAGVTQTPRYLIKTRGQQVTLSCSPISGHRSVSWYQQTPGQGLQFLFEYFSETQRNKGNFPGRFSGRQFSNSRSEMNVSTLELGDSALYLCASMESRDRGTETQYFGPGTRLLVL.

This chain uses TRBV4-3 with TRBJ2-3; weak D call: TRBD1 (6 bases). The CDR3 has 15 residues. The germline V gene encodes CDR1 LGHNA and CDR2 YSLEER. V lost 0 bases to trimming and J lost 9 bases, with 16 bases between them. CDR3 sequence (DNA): TGCGCCAGCAGCCAAGAGGTCCTACAGGGAGACACGCAGTATTTT. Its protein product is CASSQEVLQGDTQYF.

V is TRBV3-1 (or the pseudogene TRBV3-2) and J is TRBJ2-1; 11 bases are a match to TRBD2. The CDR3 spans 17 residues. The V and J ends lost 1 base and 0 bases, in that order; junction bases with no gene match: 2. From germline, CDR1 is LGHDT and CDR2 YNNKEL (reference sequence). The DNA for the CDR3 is TGTGCCAGCAGCCAAGTCCTAGCGGGGGGCTCCTACAATGAGCAGTTCTTC. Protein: CASSQVLAGGSYNEQFF.

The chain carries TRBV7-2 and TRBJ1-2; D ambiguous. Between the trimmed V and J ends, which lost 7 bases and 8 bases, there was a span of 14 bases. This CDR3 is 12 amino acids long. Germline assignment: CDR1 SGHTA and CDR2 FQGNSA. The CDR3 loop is CASTPSRAGYTF. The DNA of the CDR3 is TGTGCCAGCACCCCCTCTCGGGCCGGCTACACCTTC. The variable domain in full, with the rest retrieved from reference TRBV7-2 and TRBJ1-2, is GAGVSQSPSNKVTEKGKDVELRCDPISGHTALYWYRQSLGQGLEFLIYFQGNSAPDKSGLPSDRFSAERTGGSVSTLTIQRTQQEDSAVYLCASTPSRAGYTFGSGTRLTVV.

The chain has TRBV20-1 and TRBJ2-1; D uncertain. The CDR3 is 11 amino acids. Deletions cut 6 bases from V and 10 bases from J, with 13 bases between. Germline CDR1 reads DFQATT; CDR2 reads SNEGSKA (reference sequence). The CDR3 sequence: CSAFRAGEQFF. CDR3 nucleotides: TGCAGTGCGTTCAGAGCTGGGGAGCAGTTCTTC.

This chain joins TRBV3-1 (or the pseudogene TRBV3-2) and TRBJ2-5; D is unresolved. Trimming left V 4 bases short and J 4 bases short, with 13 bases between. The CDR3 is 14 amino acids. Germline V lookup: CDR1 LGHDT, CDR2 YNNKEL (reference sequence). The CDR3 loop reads CASSRAEVTETQYF. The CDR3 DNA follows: TGTGCCAGCAGCCGGGCCGAGGTTACAGAGACCCAGTACTTC.

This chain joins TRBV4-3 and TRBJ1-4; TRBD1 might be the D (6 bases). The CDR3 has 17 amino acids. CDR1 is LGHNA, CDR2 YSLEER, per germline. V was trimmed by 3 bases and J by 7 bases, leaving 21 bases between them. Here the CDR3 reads CASSQNLPGEISEKLFF. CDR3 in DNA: TGCGCCAGCAGCCAGAACCTACCAGGGGAGATTAGTGAAAAACTGTTTTTT.

CDR3 nucleotides: TGTGCCAGCACCTTAGCGGGGGGGCCGAGCACAGATACGCAGTATTTT. Translation gives CASTLAGGPSTDTQYF. V gene TRBV6-6 combines with J gene TRBJ2-3, with 11 bases fitting TRBD2. The germline CDR1 and CDR2 sequences are MNHNY and SVGAGI (reference sequence). J was trimmed by 0 bases and V by 7 bases; bases with no gene match: 6. This CDR3 is 16 amino acids long.

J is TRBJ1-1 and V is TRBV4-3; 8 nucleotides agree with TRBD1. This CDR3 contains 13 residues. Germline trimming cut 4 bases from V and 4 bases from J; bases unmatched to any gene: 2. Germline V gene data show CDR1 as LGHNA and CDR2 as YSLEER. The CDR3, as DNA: TGCGCCAGCAGCCGGACAGGGCGCACTGAAGCTTTCTTT. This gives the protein CASSRTGRTEAFF.

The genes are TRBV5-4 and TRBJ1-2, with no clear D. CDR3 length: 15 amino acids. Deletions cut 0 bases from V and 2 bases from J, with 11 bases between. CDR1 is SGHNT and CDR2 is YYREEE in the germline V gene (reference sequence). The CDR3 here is CASSLDLASNYGYTF. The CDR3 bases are TGTGCCAGCAGCTTGGATCTCGCATCCAACTATGGCTACACCTTC.

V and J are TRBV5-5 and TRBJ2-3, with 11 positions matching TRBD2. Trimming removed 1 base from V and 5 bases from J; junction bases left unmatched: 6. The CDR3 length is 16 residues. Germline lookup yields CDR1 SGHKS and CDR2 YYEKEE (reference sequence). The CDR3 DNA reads TGTGCCAGCAGCTTGAATAGCGGGGGGGCGATAGATACGCAGTATTTT. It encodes CASSLNSGGAIDTQYF.

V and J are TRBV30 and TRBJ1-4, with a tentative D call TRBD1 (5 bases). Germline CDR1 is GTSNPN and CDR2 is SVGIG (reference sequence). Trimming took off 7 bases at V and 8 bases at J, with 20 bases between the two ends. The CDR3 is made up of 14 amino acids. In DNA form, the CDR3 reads TGTGCCTTACAGGAGAATCTTTACGGCGAAAAACTGTTTTTT. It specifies CALQENLYGEKLFF.

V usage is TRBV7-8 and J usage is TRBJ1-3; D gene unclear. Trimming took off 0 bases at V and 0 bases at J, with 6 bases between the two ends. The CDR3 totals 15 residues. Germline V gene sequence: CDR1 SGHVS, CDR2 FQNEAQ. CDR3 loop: CASSLARGSGNTIYF. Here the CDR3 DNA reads TGTGCCAGCAGCTTAGCGCGAGGCTCTGGAAACACCATATATTTT.

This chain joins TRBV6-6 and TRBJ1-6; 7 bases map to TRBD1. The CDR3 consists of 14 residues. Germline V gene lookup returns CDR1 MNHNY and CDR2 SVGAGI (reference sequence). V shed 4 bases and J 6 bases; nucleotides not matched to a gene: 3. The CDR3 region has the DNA TGTGCCAGCAGTTGGGACAGCTTTAATTCACCCCTCCACTTT. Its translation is CASSWDSFNSPLHF.

CDR3 DNA sequence: TGTGCCAGCAGCCGTCTAGCGGGGATGAACACCGGGGAGCTGTTTTTT. Translation: CASSRLAGMNTGELFF. The chain joins TRBV27 to TRBJ2-2; 9 bases are a match to TRBD2. This CDR3 comprises 16 residues. V lost 6 bases and J lost 1; bases outside the gene matches: 6. CDR1 is MNHEY, CDR2 SMNVEV, per germline (reference sequence).

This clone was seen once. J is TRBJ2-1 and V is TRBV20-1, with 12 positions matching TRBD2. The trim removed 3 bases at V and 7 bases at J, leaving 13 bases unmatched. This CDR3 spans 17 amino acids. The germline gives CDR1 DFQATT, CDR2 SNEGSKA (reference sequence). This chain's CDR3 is CSASASASGGAENEQFF. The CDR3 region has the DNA TGCAGTGCTAGTGCCTCTGCTAGCGGGGGGGCCGAGAATGAGCAGTTCTTC.